Below, 24 T cell receptor beta chains from the same sample are listed, as sequenced in a study of blood T cell repertoires in COVID-19. TCRdb keeps only in-frame clones here, not all; method: immunoSEQ multiplex PCR. The sample contains 280,000 or so clones, 85% of which appear only once. Sequences were obtained from PBMCs or T cells enriched from blood (not recorded which). The receptors originated from a woman in her fifties or sixties who had recovered from COVID-19.

Details on this clone: This same CDR3 is encoded by further DNA sequences in the sample. This chain links TRBV5-1 with TRBJ2-7; D gene ambiguous. CDR3 length: 12 amino acids. V was pared by 4 bases and J by 4 bases, with 9 bases between. CDR1 SGHRS and CDR2 YFSETQ come from the germline V gene. The CDR3 here is CASSLPGYEQYF. CDR3 sequence (DNA): TGCGCCAGCAGCCTCCCAGGATACGAGCAGTACTTC.

The rearrangement joins TRBV4-1 to TRBJ1-1; weak D call: TRBD1 (5 bases). The CDR3 runs to 15 residues. V lost 3 bases and J lost 8, with 19 bases in between. CDR1 is MGHRA and CDR2 is YSYEKL in the germline V gene. CDR3 in amino acids: CASSHAPGVEREAFF. The DNA for the CDR3 is TGCGCCAGCAGCCACGCCCCGGGGGTTGAACGGGAAGCTTTCTTT.

V is TRBV25-1 and J is TRBJ2-3; 12 bases align to TRBD1. The CDR3 consists of 18 residues. Germline V gene sequence: CDR1 MGHDK, CDR2 SYGVNS. The V and J ends lost 2 bases and 6 bases, in that order; junction bases with no gene match: 12. The CDR3, as DNA: TGTGCCAGCAGTGAAGCCGGGACAGGGGGCGCGGCGTCCGATACGCAGTATTTT. Protein: CASSEAGTGGAASDTQYF.

The chain joins TRBV10-1 to TRBJ2-3; 10 nucleotides align to TRBD2. Germline V lookup: CDR1 WNHNN, CDR2 SYGVQD (reference sequence). Unmatched junction bases numbered 9, after V lost 6 bases and J lost 6 bases. This CDR3 region has 15 residues. The CDR3 reads CASSLLAGTDDTQYF. CDR3 nucleotides: TGCGCCAGCAGCCTACTAGCGGGGACCGATGATACGCAGTATTTT.

The table lists this clone with a few counts. The rearrangement joins TRBV12-3 or TRBV12-4 to TRBJ1-1; no definite D call. The V end lost 4 bases, the J end lost 1 base, and 7 bases lay between the germline ends. This CDR3 has 13 amino acids. DNA of the CDR3: TGTGCCAGCAGTTCCCAGGCGAACACTGAAGCTTTCTTT. Translated: CASSSQANTEAFF.

V and J are TRBV6-2 or TRBV6-3 and TRBJ1-6; perhaps TRBD1 as D (6 bases). This CDR3 contains 17 residues. CDR1 is MNHEY, CDR2 SVGEGT, per germline. Trimming shortened V by 0 bases and J by 0 bases, and 9 bases separated the two germline ends. In DNA, the CDR3 is TGTGCCAGCAGTTACTCGACAGGACGCTCCTATAATTCACCCCTCCACTTT. Translation gives CASSYSTGRSYNSPLHF.

The chain combines TRBV18 with TRBJ2-7; D uncertain. V dropped 2 bases and J dropped 0 bases, with 14 bases sitting between them. The CDR3 is 16 amino acids. Germline lookup yields CDR1 KGHSH and CDR2 LQKENI. CDR3 bases: TGTGCCAGCTCACCATCCAGGCAGATGAGCTCCTACGAGCAGTACTTC. This translates into CASSPSRQMSSYEQYF.

CDR3 in amino acids: CASSTLREAGTEAFF. In nucleotides, the CDR3 is TGTGCCAGTAGTACCCTCAGGGAAGCGGGCACTGAAGCTTTCTTT. V usage is TRBV19 and J usage is TRBJ1-1; D perhaps matches TRBD1 (5 bases). Deletions cut 4 bases from V and 4 bases from J, with 16 bases between. This CDR3 is built from 15 residues. Germline assignment: CDR1 LNHDA and CDR2 SQIVND (reference sequence). Looking up the rest from reference TRBV19 and TRBJ1-1 gives the full variable domain: DGGITQSPKYLFRKEGQNVTLSCEQNLNHDAMYWYRQDPGQGLRLIYYSQIVNDFQKGDIAEGYSVSREKKESFPLTVTSAQKNPTAFYLCASSTLREAGTEAFFGQGTRLTVV.

The chain is built from TRBV30 and TRBJ2-5, with a tentative D call TRBD1 (5 bases). V was clipped by 3 bases and J by 4 bases, with 18 bases between them. Germline CDR1 is GTSNPN and CDR2 is SVGIG (reference sequence). CDR3 length: 15 amino acids. The CDR3 region is CAWRGQGFRGETQYF. The CDR3, as DNA: TGTGCCTGGAGGGGCCAGGGTTTTAGAGGAGAGACCCAGTACTTC.

This clone was counted a single time. The gene calls are TRBV19 and TRBJ2-7; 7 nucleotides line up with TRBD1. The CDR3 runs to 14 residues. Germline V gene sequence: CDR1 LNHDA, CDR2 SQIVND (reference sequence). V lost 3 bases and J lost 6; bases outside the gene matches: 8. CDR3 in DNA: TGTGCCAGTAGTATCAGACAGGGAAACGCCGAGCAGTACTTC. It encodes CASSIRQGNAEQYF.

Comments on this clone: Other DNA sequences from this sample encode an identical CDR3 as well. This chain's CDR3 is CASSVSIRTGANYGYTF. As DNA, the CDR3 is TGTGCCAGCAGCGTATCCATCCGGACAGGAGCCAACTATGGCTACACCTTC. V gene TRBV9 combines with J gene TRBJ1-2; 7 bases align to TRBD1. The CDR3 is 17 amino acids. Germline values: CDR1 SGDLS, CDR2 YYNGEE. Germline trimming cut 1 base from V and 2 bases from J; bases unmatched to any gene: 11.

This clone was detected only a few times. The rearrangement links TRBV18 to TRBJ2-3; D not resolved. Trimming left V 3 bases short and J 2 bases short, with 9 bases between. CDR1 is KGHSH, CDR2 LQKENI, per germline. The length of the CDR3 is 14 residues. This CDR3 is CASSPQLDTDTQYF. For the CDR3, the DNA is TGTGCCAGCTCACCCCAGCTAGACACAGATACGCAGTATTTT. Supplemented by reference TRBV18 and TRBJ2-3, the full variable domain reads NAGVMQNPRHLVRRRGQEARLRCSPMKGHSHVYWYRQLPEEGLKFMVYLQKENIIDESGMPKERFSAEFPKEGPSILRIQQVVRGDSAAYFCASSPQLDTDTQYFGPGTRLTVL.

This chain connects TRBV5-5 to TRBJ1-4; TRBD1 matches at 8 bases. J lost 10 bases, V lost 0 bases, and 11 bases had no gene match. In germline, CDR1 is SGHKS, CDR2 YYEKEE (reference sequence). The CDR3 is 16 residues long. The CDR3 loop reads CASSLVAGGTSVKLFF. In nucleotides, the CDR3 is TGTGCCAGCAGCTTGGTGGCAGGGGGCACCTCTGTAAAACTGTTTTTT.

The chain combines TRBV10-2 with TRBJ2-1, with TRBD2 identical over 10 bases. V shed 2 bases and J 8 bases; nucleotides not matched to a gene: 21. Germline values: CDR1 WSHSY, CDR2 SAAADI. This CDR3 contains 20 residues. The chain's CDR3 is CASSEDALLPLAGVRYEQFF. DNA of the CDR3: TGCGCCAGCAGTGAGGATGCCCTTTTGCCCCTAGCGGGGGTTCGTTATGAGCAGTTCTTC.

This chain uses TRBV14 with TRBJ2-5; D uncertain. Germline values: CDR1 SGHDN, CDR2 FVKESK. Trimming removed 1 base at V and 1 base at J, with 4 bases between. The CDR3 is 13 residues long. The CDR3 coding sequence is TGTGCCAGCAGCCAAGCCCTCCAAGAGACCCAGTACTTC. It specifies CASSQALQETQYF.

The chain links TRBV19 to TRBJ1-1, with D possibly matching TRBD1 (5 bases). This CDR3 contains 13 residues. The germline V gene has CDR1 LNHDA and CDR2 SQIVND (reference sequence). V was pared by 10 bases and J by 0 bases, with 12 bases between. The CDR3 loop reads CATTDTVNTEAFF. In nucleotides, the CDR3 is TGTGCCACCACGGACACCGTGAACACTGAAGCTTTCTTT.

The V call is TRBV5-4, the J call TRBJ1-2; TRBD1 agrees at 7 bases. Germline values: CDR1 SGHNT, CDR2 YYREEE (reference sequence). J lost 8 bases, V lost 2 bases, and 21 bases had no gene match. The CDR3 length is 18 residues. The CDR3 DNA reads TGTGCCAGCAGCTTTGGGGGTCGGACAGGCCCTTCTCTGGGAGGCTACACCTTC. This gives the protein CASSFGGRTGPSLGGYTF.

This clone appeared a few times. The sample holds other DNA sequences that translate to the same CDR3. The chain uses TRBV18 and TRBJ1-1; 8 bases line up with TRBD1. The trim removed 1 base at V and 1 base at J, leaving 5 bases unmatched. The germline gives CDR1 KGHSH, CDR2 LQKENI. This CDR3 spans 16 amino acids. The CDR3 DNA sequence: TGTGCCAGCTCACCACAGGGGCAGGGGGCGAACACTGAAGCTTTCTTT. It translates to CASSPQGQGANTEAFF.

The chain recombines TRBV5-1 with TRBJ2-6; 7 positions match TRBD2. V trimming: 7 bases; J trimming: 0 bases; junction bases outside the gene matches: 16. This CDR3 region has 19 residues. Germline V lookup: CDR1 SGHRS, CDR2 YFSETQ. CDR3 loop: CASRGGGPVPLSGANVLTF. The DNA of the CDR3 is TGCGCCAGCCGCGGGGGAGGGCCCGTACCACTCTCTGGGGCCAACGTCCTGACTTTC.

V and J are TRBV4-1 and TRBJ2-1; 8 positions match TRBD2. The CDR3 is made up of 18 amino acids. The germline gives CDR1 MGHRA, CDR2 YSYEKL. The ends lost 1 base at V and 0 bases at J; junction bases unmatched: 8. CDR3 DNA: TGCGCCAGCAGCCAAGGGACTAGCTCCTTGAGCTCCTACAATGAGCAGTTCTTC. The encoded protein is CASSQGTSSLSSYNEQFF.

Only one count was recorded for this clone. This rearrangement joins TRBV5-6 to TRBJ2-7, with 10 nucleotides matching TRBD2. The junction had 8 bases not matched to a gene; V was cut back by 0 bases and J by 5 bases. CDR1 is SGHDT, CDR2 YYEEEE, per germline. This CDR3 is built from 16 residues. The CDR3 spells CASSLAALAGVHEQYF. The CDR3 nucleotides are TGTGCCAGCAGCTTGGCAGCCCTAGCGGGAGTCCACGAGCAGTACTTC.

This clone has a single count. J is TRBJ1-1 and V is TRBV7-9; no firm D call. Per the germline V gene, CDR1 is SEHNR and CDR2 is FQNEAQ (reference sequence). V lost 7 bases and J lost 5, with 14 bases in between. This CDR3 comprises 13 residues. The CDR3 spells CASTVYSGTEAFF. CDR3 nucleotide sequence: TGTGCCAGCACCGTATATTCGGGGACTGAAGCTTTCTTT.

The chain links TRBV7-2 to TRBJ2-3, with D maybe TRBD2 (6 bases). Between the trimmed V and J ends, which lost 5 bases and 2 bases, there was a span of 17 bases. CDR3 length equals 16 residues. The germline gives CDR1 SGHTA, CDR2 FQGNSA. The CDR3 DNA follows: TGTGCCAGCAGCCCAGGAGGGGCGGGGTACACAGATACGCAGTATTTT. Protein: CASSPGGAGYTDTQYF.

The rearrangement joins TRBV9 to TRBJ2-1; D is possibly TRBD2 (6 bases). Germline V CDR1 and CDR2: SGDLS, YYNGEE. V was clipped by 0 bases and J by 3 bases, with 19 bases between them. The CDR3 is 18 residues long. CDR3 residues: CASSVGLAGPGGYNEQFF. DNA of the CDR3: TGTGCCAGCAGCGTAGGTTTGGCGGGACCCGGCGGCTACAATGAGCAGTTCTTC.